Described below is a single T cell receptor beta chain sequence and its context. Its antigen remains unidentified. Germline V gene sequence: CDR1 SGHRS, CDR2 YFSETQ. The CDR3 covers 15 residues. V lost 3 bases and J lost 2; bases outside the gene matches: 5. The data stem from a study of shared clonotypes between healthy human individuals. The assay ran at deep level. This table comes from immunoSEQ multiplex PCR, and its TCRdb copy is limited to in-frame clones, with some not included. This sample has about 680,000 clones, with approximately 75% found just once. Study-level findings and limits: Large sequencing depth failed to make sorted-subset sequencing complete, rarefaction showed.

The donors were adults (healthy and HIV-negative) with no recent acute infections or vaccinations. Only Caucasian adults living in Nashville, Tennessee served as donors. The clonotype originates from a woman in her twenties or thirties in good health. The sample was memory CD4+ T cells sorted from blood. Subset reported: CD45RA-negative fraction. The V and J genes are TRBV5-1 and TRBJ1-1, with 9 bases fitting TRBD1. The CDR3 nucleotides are TGCGCCAGCAGCTGGACGGGACAGGGAAACACTGAAGCTTTCTTT. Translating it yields CASSWTGQGNTEAFF.